The source of this T cell receptor (beta chain) is a study of cytomegalovirus exposure and HLA in healthy donors. Overall study results and limits: Around 160 TCR beta chains were listed as cytomegalovirus-associated. High specificity and sensitivity for cytomegalovirus status were reported for the classifier.

This clone showed up just a few times. Its antigen is not identified. Using immunoSEQ multiplex PCR, the repertoire was profiled, and TCRdb retains in-frame clones only, with some absent. The sample has fewer than 250,000 clones, 80% to 90% seen once. Looked up from germline, CDR1 is SEHNR and CDR2 is FQNEAQ (reference sequence). There are 14 residues in the CDR3. Between the trimmed V and J ends, which lost 3 bases and 0 bases, there was a span of 9 bases. This TCR came from a woman aged 18-29 years in good health and CMV-seropositive. Sequencing used PBMCs. The V call is TRBV7-9, the J call TRBJ2-7; tentative D call: TRBD2 (5 bases). DNA for the CDR3: TGTGCCAGCAGCTTGGCGGGCAGCTCCTACGAGCAGTACTTC. This encodes CASSLAGSSYEQYF. Combining the CDR3 with reference TRBV7-9 and TRBJ2-7 gives the whole variable domain DTGVSQNPRHKITKRGQNVTFRCDPISEHNRLYWYRQTLGQGPEFLTYFQNEAQLEKSRLLSDRFSAERPKGSFSTLEIQRTEQGDSAMYLCASSLAGSSYEQYFGPGTRLTVT.